The next 32 T cell receptor beta chains were all read from a single sample in a study of T cell clonality in common variable immunodeficiency. These TCRs are of unknown antigen specificity. Using immunoSEQ multiplex PCR, the repertoire was profiled, and TCRdb retains in-frame clones only, with some absent. Listed for the sample are roughly 42,000 clones, none seen a single time. Broader study findings: In common variable immunodeficiency, TCR beta chains reportedly carried fewer deletions and N-nucleotide insertions.

The specimen sequenced was peripheral blood mononuclear cells. These receptors were taken from a human donor with common variable immunodeficiency.

This clone was counted at least ten times. Coverage ceases 3 residues before the CDR3 finishes, and the germline J gene fills in the end. The chain combines TRBV10-1 with TRBJ2-5; 9 bases agree with TRBD1. With 0 bases clipped from V and 2 bases from J, the junction kept 4 bases outside the gene matches. The CDR3 runs 16 residues. The V gene's germline CDR1 is WNHNN and CDR2 SYGVQD (reference sequence). Incomplete CDR3 DNA: TGCGCCAGCAGTGAGTCGAGGGACAGGGTACAAGAGACC. This encodes CASSESRDRVQET. The whole CDR3 reads CASSESRDRVQETQYF.

There are a few counts of this clone. Read coverage stops 3 residues before the CDR3 terminus; the germline J gene supplies the remainder. This chain links TRBV7-2 with TRBJ2-7; the D gene is possibly TRBD1 (7 bases). Germline CDR1 reads SGHTA; CDR2 reads FQGNSA. The CDR3 covers 15 residues. The V gene lost 5 bases and the J gene lost 0 bases, with 14 bases spanning the gap. CDR3 DNA, as far as it was read: TGTGCCAGCAGCGAGGGGGCGGGGAACTCCTACGAG. This codes for CASSEGAGNSYE. The complete CDR3 protein is CASSEGAGNSYEQYF. Full variable domain (remainder filled in from reference TRBV7-2 and TRBJ2-7): GAGVSQSPSNKVTEKGKDVELRCDPISGHTALYWYRQSLGQGLEFLIYFQGNSAPDKSGLPSDRFSAERTGGSVSTLTIQRTQQEDSAVYLCASSEGAGNSYEQYFGPGTRLTVT.

This clone was picked up a small number of times. The read ends 3 residues before the CDR3 terminus; that terminus is restored from the germline J gene. The rearrangement uses TRBV30 and TRBJ1-4; TRBD1 matches 8 bases. The V and J ends lost 1 base and 8 bases, in that order; junction bases with no gene match: 6. The CDR3 has 14 residues. Germline V lookup: CDR1 GTSNPN, CDR2 SVGIG (reference sequence). CDR3 amino acids: CAWSGQGFGEKLFF. The sequenced CDR3 bases are TGTGCCTGGAGTGGACAGGGGTTTGGGGAAAAA.

This clone was seen ten or more times. The sequence runs out 3 residues before the end of the CDR3; the remainder is reconstructed from the germline J gene. The chain employs TRBV5-1 and TRBJ2-2, with D hard to call. CDR3 length equals 14 residues. CDR1 SGHRS and CDR2 YFSETQ come from the germline V gene. V was shortened by 0 bases and J by 6 bases, with 9 bases between the two germline ends. The part of the CDR3 DNA that was read is TGCGCCAGCAGCTTGGAGCCCGCTCCCGGGGAG. It codes for CASSLEPAPGE. The full CDR3 is CASSLEPAPGELFF.

This clone was counted between two and nine times. The read comes to an end 3 residues before the CDR3 does, leaving the germline J gene to fill in the end. The chain combines TRBV30 with TRBJ2-7, with TRBD1 identical over 10 bases. After removal of 4 bases from V and 4 bases from J, the junction contained 7 bases not matched to a gene. The CDR3 consists of 14 residues. The V gene's germline CDR1 is GTSNPN and CDR2 SVGIG (reference sequence). CDR3 DNA, as far as it was read: TGTGCCTGGACTAGACAGGGGGCCCCATACGAG. Protein sequence: CAWTRQGAPYE. In full, the CDR3 reads CAWTRQGAPYEQYF.

At least ten counts were recorded for this clone. Coverage ceases 3 residues before the CDR3 finishes, and the germline J gene fills in the end. The chain recombines TRBV10-3 with TRBJ2-7, with 9 bases fitting TRBD1. V was clipped by 4 bases and J by 2 bases; unmatched bases: 6. Per germline, CDR1 ENHRY and CDR2 SYGVKD. This CDR3 has 15 amino acids. CDR3 bases read: TGTGCCATCAGTGCACGAGGGGACAGGGCCTACGAG. Protein sequence: CAISARGDRAYE. Given in full, the CDR3 is CAISARGDRAYEQYF.

This clone was seen more than once but under ten times. The read is 3 residues too short to cover the CDR3 end, so that end is filled in from the germline J gene. The chain employs TRBV7-9 and TRBJ1-1; 7 bases line up with TRBD1. CDR3 length equals 14 residues. Per the germline V gene, CDR1 is SEHNR and CDR2 is FQNEAQ (reference sequence). The J segment lost 0 bases and the V segment lost 11 bases, leaving 9 bases of the junction unmatched. The sequenced CDR3 bases are TGTGCCTGCCACCTACAGGGGATGAACACTGAA. Translating gives CACHLQGMNTE. The entire CDR3 is CACHLQGMNTEAFF.

This clone was observed a few times. The read is 3 residues too short to cover the CDR3 end, so that end is filled in from the germline J gene. The chain is built from TRBV5-1 and TRBJ1-1; a possible D gene is TRBD1 (5 bases). The CDR3 is made up of 14 amino acids. The germline gives CDR1 SGHRS, CDR2 YFSETQ. V lost 4 bases, J lost 6 bases, and 16 bases lay in between. CDR3 DNA (partial): TGCGCCAGCAGCCCAAATACAGGTAGGGCTGAA. Amino acids: CASSPNTGRAE. The whole CDR3 region reads CASSPNTGRAEAFF.

This clone was observed at least ten times. From the germline J gene comes the end of the CDR3, since the read stops 3 residues before it. The chain couples TRBV2 to TRBJ2-5; possible D gene TRBD2, 6 bases. The germline gives CDR1 SNHLY, CDR2 FYNNEI. This CDR3 region has 14 residues. V lost 3 bases to trimming and J lost 3 bases, with 11 bases between them. CDR3 region: CASSDSSAKETQYF. The sequenced CDR3 bases are TGTGCCAGCAGTGATTCTAGCGCTAAAGAGACC. The whole variable domain, remainder taken from reference TRBV2 and TRBJ2-5, is EPEVTQTPSHQVTQMGQEVILRCVPISNHLYFYWYRQILGQKVEFLVSFYNNEISEKSEIFDDQFSVERPDGSNFTLKIRSTKLEDSAMYFCASSDSSAKETQYFGPGTRLLVL.

This clone was seen at least ten times. The junction shows a germline mismatch at one end, possibly a read error. The sequence runs out 3 residues before the end of the CDR3; the remainder is reconstructed from the germline J gene. The V call is TRBV19, the J call TRBJ2-3; TRBD1 aligns across 7 bases. Per the germline V gene, CDR1 is LNHDA and CDR2 is SQIVND (reference sequence). The CDR3 loop spans 14 amino acids. The CDR3 here is CASSLDRGTDTQYF. CDR3 DNA (partial): TGTGCCAGTAGTTTAGACAGGGGCACAGATACG.

At least ten counts were recorded for this clone. The missing CDR3 end, 3 residues past where the read stops, is filled in from the germline J gene. This chain uses TRBV7-8 with TRBJ1-2, with D maybe TRBD1 (5 bases). Germline V gives CDR1 SGHVS, CDR2 FQNEAQ. The CDR3 runs 14 residues. Trimming stripped 1 base from V and 7 bases from J, with 13 bases between. CDR3 bases read: TGTGCCAGCAGCTTAGTAACAGGCTACTCTGGC. This translates into CASSLVTGYSG. The complete CDR3 reads CASSLVTGYSGYTF.

At least ten counts were recorded for this clone. The sequence runs out 3 residues before the end of the CDR3; the remainder is reconstructed from the germline J gene. The chain recombines TRBV5-1 with TRBJ2-7; D is unclear. The CDR3 totals 14 residues. Germline CDR1 is SGHRS and CDR2 is YFSETQ. V shed 2 bases and J shed 5 bases, with 14 bases lying between them. CDR3 residues: CASSLGSPPNEQYF. CDR3 DNA (partial): TGCGCCAGCAGCTTAGGCAGTCCCCCGAACGAG.

This clone was seen only a few times. Read data end 3 residues before the CDR3 end; the end is taken from the germline J gene. The V gene is TRBV20-1, the J gene TRBJ2-7, with D possibly TRBD2 on 6 matching bases. Per germline, CDR1 DFQATT and CDR2 SNEGSKA (reference sequence). Deletions cut 1 base from V and 3 bases from J, with 19 bases between. The CDR3 spans 16 residues. CDR3 DNA (partial): TGCAGTGCTAGAGGGGGCCTGGGGGGTGAGGGCTACGAG. It specifies CSARGGLGGEGYE. The CDR3 in full is CSARGGLGGEGYEQYF.

For this clone: The read finishes 3 residues shy of the CDR3 end, and the germline J gene is used to complete it. The chain is built from TRBV6-2 or TRBV6-3 and TRBJ1-5; 7 bases match TRBD1. V dropped 5 bases and J dropped 4; count of bases not matched to a gene: 5. In germline, CDR1 is MNHEY, CDR2 SVGEGT. This CDR3 contains 14 residues. CDR3 DNA (partial): TGTGCCAGCAGTAGGGACAGAAAAAATCAGCCC. Its translation: CASSRDRKNQP. The whole CDR3 protein is CASSRDRKNQPQHF.

This clone was detected a few times. The read comes to an end 3 residues before the CDR3 does, leaving the germline J gene to fill in the end. J is TRBJ2-2 and V is TRBV18; D possibly uses TRBD1 or TRBD2 (5 bases each). V was trimmed by 5 bases and J by 1 base, leaving 11 bases between them. Germline V gene lookup returns CDR1 KGHSH and CDR2 LQKENI. The CDR3 covers 15 residues. The CDR3 sequence is CASSAARGNTGELFF. The covered CDR3 bases are TGTGCCAGCTCAGCGGCGAGGGGGAACACCGGGGAG.

With respect to this clone: Coverage ceases 3 residues before the CDR3 finishes, and the germline J gene fills in the end. The chain is built from TRBV2 and TRBJ1-4, with D perhaps TRBD1 (5 bases). Trimming removed 6 bases at V and 3 bases at J, with 20 bases between. The CDR3 covers 17 residues. Germline CDR1 reads SNHLY; CDR2 reads FYNNEI. The CDR3 is CASRPEVQGWANEKLFF. CDR3 bases read: TGTGCCAGCAGACCCGAGGTTCAGGGCTGGGCTAATGAAAAA.

The sequenced CDR3 bases are TGTGCCAGTAGTATAGTACCCCTAGCGGGGGTGGAGACC. Residues: CASSIVPLAGVET. The CDR3 in its entirety is CASSIVPLAGVETQYF. The J gene is TRBJ2-5, the V gene TRBV19; 10 positions match TRBD2. The CDR3 end falls 3 residues outside the read, so it is completed with the germline J gene. V dropped 1 base and J dropped 5; count of bases not matched to a gene: 7. Per germline, CDR1 LNHDA and CDR2 SQIVND (reference sequence). CDR3 length: 16 amino acids.

For this clone: The read ends 3 residues early relative to the CDR3; the germline J gene fills the gap. This sequence joins TRBV19 and TRBJ1-2, with 12 bases identical to TRBD1. The J segment lost 4 bases and the V segment lost 5 bases, leaving 5 bases of the junction unmatched. Germline V gene lookup returns CDR1 LNHDA and CDR2 SQIVND (reference sequence). This CDR3 spans 15 amino acids. Here the CDR3 reads CASSFGTGGVYGYTF. The CDR3 bases that were read are TGTGCCAGTAGTTTTGGGACAGGGGGCGTCTATGGC.

In its sample, this clone was seen a few times. Read data end 3 residues before the CDR3 end; the end is taken from the germline J gene. The chain is built from TRBV19 and TRBJ2-7, with a tentative D call TRBD1 (6 bases). Per the germline V gene, CDR1 is LNHDA and CDR2 is SQIVND (reference sequence). This CDR3 contains 16 residues. V was pared by 7 bases and J by 0 bases, with 19 bases between. CDR3 loop: CASKGQSGQSSYEQYF. CDR3 DNA, as far as it was read: TGTGCCAGTAAAGGGCAGTCGGGACAAAGCTCCTACGAG.

Comments on this clone: The read terminates 3 residues before the CDR3 end, so the remaining end is supplied by the germline J gene. V is TRBV2 and J is TRBJ2-5; tentatively, D is TRBD1 (6 bases). Germline V gene data show CDR1 as SNHLY and CDR2 as FYNNEI. This CDR3 comprises 14 residues. V was shortened by 8 bases and J by 5 bases, with 18 bases between the two germline ends. The part of the CDR3 DNA that was read is TGTGCCAGCCGGGGCTGGGGGCCTTCCGAGACC. It yields the protein CASRGWGPSET. The entire CDR3 sequence reads CASRGWGPSETQYF.

This clone has more than one count but fewer than ten. The CDR3 end lies 3 residues beyond the end of the read and is filled in from the germline J gene. The rearrangement uses TRBV6-1 and TRBJ1-5; TRBD1 matches at 9 bases. In germline, CDR1 is MNHNS, CDR2 SASEGT. The CDR3 is 13 amino acids. The J segment lost 5 bases and the V segment lost 4 bases, leaving 0 bases of the junction unmatched. The CDR3 loop is CASSGTGDQPQHF. Partial CDR3 DNA: TGTGCCAGCAGTGGGACAGGGGATCAGCCC.

This clone showed up just a few times. The observed sequence ends 3 residues before the CDR3 terminus, with the missing tail filled in from the germline J gene. The J gene is TRBJ2-7, the V gene TRBV30; 7 nucleotides line up with TRBD2. V trimming: 3 bases; J trimming: 6 bases; junction bases outside the gene matches: 23. The CDR3 totals 18 residues. CDR1 is GTSNPN and CDR2 is SVGIG in the germline V gene (reference sequence). CDR3 region: CAWRRSLFGGGPESEQYF. Incomplete CDR3 DNA: TGTGCCTGGAGAAGGTCCCTCTTCGGGGGAGGGCCTGAGAGCGAG.

This clone was recorded at least ten times. The observed sequence ends 3 residues before the CDR3 terminus, with the missing tail filled in from the germline J gene. The chain joins TRBV2 to TRBJ2-7; 9 bases map to TRBD2. This CDR3 is 15 amino acids long. Germline V gene data show CDR1 as SNHLY and CDR2 as FYNNEI. Trimming at V came to 7 bases and at J to 2 bases, leaving 9 bases not matched to a gene. The CDR3 DNA, read in part, is TGTGCCAGCAACCCTGAAGCGGGGGGCCCCTACGAG. Its protein product is CASNPEAGGPYE. In full, the CDR3 reads CASNPEAGGPYEQYF.

This clone was detected a few times. The read terminates 3 residues ahead of where the CDR3 ends, so the germline J gene completes it. The chain joins TRBV6-1 to TRBJ2-7; D remains ambiguous. The germline CDR1 and CDR2 sequences are MNHNS and SASEGT. This CDR3 comprises 13 residues. Deletions cut 4 bases from V and 5 bases from J, with 12 bases between. CDR3 region: CASSGSSRNEQYF. The sequenced CDR3 bases are TGTGCCAGCAGTGGCTCCTCGCGTAACGAG.

This clone turned up a few times. The read ends 3 residues shy of where the CDR3 ends; the end is completed using the germline J gene. The rearrangement links TRBV30 to TRBJ1-6; 10 nucleotides align to TRBD1. Germline values: CDR1 GTSNPN, CDR2 SVGIG (reference sequence). This CDR3 has 14 residues. CDR3 DNA, as far as it was read: TGTGCCTGGAGTACCGGGACAGGGGTTCTTCCC. Protein sequence: CAWSTGTGVLP. The entire CDR3 reads CAWSTGTGVLPLHF.

This clone was observed many times. With the read ending 3 residues before the CDR3 end, the germline J gene is used to fill in that end. This chain links TRBV19 with TRBJ1-1; TRBD1 is a possible D gene (6 bases). V lost 6 bases, J lost 4 bases, and 15 bases lay in between. CDR3 length equals 14 residues. Germline loops: CDR1 LNHDA, CDR2 SQIVND (reference sequence). The CDR3 DNA, read in part, is TGTGCCAGTAGCGCACAGGGACGAGGCACTGAA. Its protein is CASSAQGRGTE. The entire CDR3 protein reads CASSAQGRGTEAFF.

This clone was counted at least ten times. The read finishes 3 residues shy of the CDR3 end, and the germline J gene is used to complete it. The gene calls are TRBV6-2 or TRBV6-3 and TRBJ1-1; D perhaps matches TRBD1 (6 bases). V was clipped by 2 bases and J by 1 base, with 17 bases between them. The CDR3 length is 17 residues. The germline CDR1 and CDR2 sequences are MNHEY and SVGEGT. The CDR3 reads CASSYPLGQRTNTEAFF. CDR3 DNA, as far as it was read: TGTGCCAGCAGTTACCCCTTGGGACAAAGAACGAACACTGAA.

A remark on this clone: The read ends 3 residues shy of where the CDR3 ends; the end is completed using the germline J gene. The rearrangement uses TRBV2 and TRBJ2-3; 7 nucleotides line up with TRBD2. This CDR3 has 12 residues. The V gene's germline CDR1 is SNHLY and CDR2 FYNNEI. Trimming removed 8 bases from V and 6 bases from J; junction bases left unmatched: 5. The CDR3 reads CASVLADDTQYF. Incomplete CDR3 DNA: TGTGCCAGCGTCCTAGCGGACGATACG.

This clone occurred a few times. The read halts 3 residues ahead of the CDR3 end, with the missing end drawn from the germline J gene. This chain connects TRBV19 to TRBJ1-5; 7 bases map to TRBD1. In germline, CDR1 is LNHDA, CDR2 SQIVND (reference sequence). Trimming took 5 bases from V and 5 from J; bases not matched to a gene: 12. The CDR3 has 16 residues. The CDR3 region is CASSAGTAYPYQPQHF. The part of the CDR3 DNA that was read is TGTGCCAGTAGTGCAGGGACAGCGTATCCATATCAGCCC.

This clone was seen at least ten times. The read stops 3 residues short of the end of the CDR3; the missing end is completed from the germline J gene. This chain links TRBV5-1 with TRBJ2-2; D gene unclear. CDR1 SGHRS and CDR2 YFSETQ come from the germline V gene. V gave up 0 bases and J gave up 3 bases, with 9 bases separating them. This CDR3 has 15 amino acids. The CDR3 DNA, read in part, is TGCGCCAGCAGCTTGGAAATAGGGTACACCGGGGAG. Encoded protein: CASSLEIGYTGE. The complete CDR3 reads CASSLEIGYTGELFF. Drawing the rest from reference TRBV5-1 and TRBJ2-2, the complete variable domain is KAGVTQTPRYLIKTRGQQVTLSCSPISGHRSVSWYQQTPGQGLQFLFEYFSETQRNKGNFPGRFSGRQFSNSRSEMNVSTLELGDSALYLCASSLEIGYTGELFFGEGSRLTVL.

Regarding this clone: Sequencing ends 3 residues short of the CDR3 end; the germline J gene provides the rest. The rearrangement links TRBV7-6 to TRBJ2-2, with D possibly TRBD1 on 6 matching bases. The CDR3 has 17 amino acids. Trimming removed 0 bases at V and 5 bases at J, with 16 bases between. Germline CDR1 is SGHVS and CDR2 is FNYEAQ. The CDR3 sequence: CASSLAIQGAWTGELFF. CDR3 bases read: TGTGCCAGCAGCTTAGCGATACAGGGCGCATGGACCGGGGAG.

This clone is categorized as medium-sized. The sequence runs out 3 residues before the end of the CDR3; the remainder is reconstructed from the germline J gene. This sequence joins TRBV7-7 and TRBJ1-5; 7 positions match TRBD1. After removal of 2 bases from V and 2 bases from J, the junction contained 9 bases not matched to a gene. The CDR3 contains 17 residues. Germline lookup yields CDR1 SSHAT and CDR2 FNYEAQ (reference sequence). The covered CDR3 bases are TGTGCCAGCAGCTTACATACAGGGGAGGTCGGCAATCAGCCC. It codes for CASSLHTGEVGNQP. The full-length CDR3 reads as CASSLHTGEVGNQPQHF.